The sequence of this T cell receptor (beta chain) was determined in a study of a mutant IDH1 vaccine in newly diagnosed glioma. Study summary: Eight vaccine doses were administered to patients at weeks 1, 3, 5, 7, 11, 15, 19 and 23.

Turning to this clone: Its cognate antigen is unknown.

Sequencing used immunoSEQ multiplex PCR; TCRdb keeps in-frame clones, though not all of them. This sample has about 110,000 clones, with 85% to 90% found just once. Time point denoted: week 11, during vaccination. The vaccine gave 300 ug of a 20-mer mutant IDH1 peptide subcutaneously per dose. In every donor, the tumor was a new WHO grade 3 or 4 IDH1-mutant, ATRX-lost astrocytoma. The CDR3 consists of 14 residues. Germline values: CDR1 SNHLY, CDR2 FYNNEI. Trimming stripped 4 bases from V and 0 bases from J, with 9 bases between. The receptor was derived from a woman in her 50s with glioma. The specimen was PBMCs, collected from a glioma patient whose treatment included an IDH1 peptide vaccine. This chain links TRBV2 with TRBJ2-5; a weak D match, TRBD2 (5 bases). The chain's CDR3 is CASSVQRDQETQYF. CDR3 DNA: TGTGCCAGCAGTGTCCAGAGGGACCAAGAGACCCAGTACTTC.